This note documents a single T cell receptor beta chain sequence. No antigen is known for it. The record originates from a study of T cells after yellow fever vaccination. Germline CDR1 reads SGHRS; CDR2 reads YFSETQ. The CDR3 is 15 amino acids. V lost 0 bases and J lost 4, with 8 bases in between. Findings of the study overall: Subsequent to the booster, the majority of primary-vaccination clones reappeared (96% CD4, about 90% CD8). CD4 and CD8 compartments shared a small share of clonotypes, likely from convergent recombination.

TCR cDNA was made by 5'RACE template switching, adding a universal primer site and UMIs. Each CDR3 protein is one row after TCRdb ran MiXCR on the 5' RACE reads. This sample has more than 90,000 distinct CDR3 sequences, with approximately 7.1% found just once. Specimen: CD4+ T cells sorted from PBMCs, collected approximately 40 days after the first yellow fever vaccination. The rearrangement joins TRBV5-1 to TRBJ2-6; D uncertain. The sequence came from a man between 18 and 35 years old who received the YFV17D yellow fever vaccine. CDR3 sequence: CASSLVGPGANVLTF. The CDR3 region has the DNA TGCGCCAGCAGCTTGGTAGGACCAGGGGCCAACGTCCTGACTTTC.